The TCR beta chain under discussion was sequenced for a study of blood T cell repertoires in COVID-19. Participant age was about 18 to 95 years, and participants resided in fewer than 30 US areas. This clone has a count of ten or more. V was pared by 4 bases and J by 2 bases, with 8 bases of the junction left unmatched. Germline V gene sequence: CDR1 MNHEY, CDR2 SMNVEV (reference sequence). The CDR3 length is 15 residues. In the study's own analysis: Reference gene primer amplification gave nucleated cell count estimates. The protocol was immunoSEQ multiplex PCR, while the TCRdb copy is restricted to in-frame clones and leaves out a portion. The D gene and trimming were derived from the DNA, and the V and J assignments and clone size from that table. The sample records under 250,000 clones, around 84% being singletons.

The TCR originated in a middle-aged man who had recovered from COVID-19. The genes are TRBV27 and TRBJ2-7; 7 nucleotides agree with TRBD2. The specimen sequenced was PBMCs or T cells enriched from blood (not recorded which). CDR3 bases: TGTGCCAGCAGTTGGGCAAGCGGGGAACCCTACGAGCAGTACTTC. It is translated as CASSWASGEPYEQYF.